This T cell receptor (beta chain) was captured in a study of T cell responses to AZD1222 COVID-19 vaccine. Generated by immunoSEQ multiplex PCR, the TCRdb table keeps only in-frame clones and is missing some. The sample carries 75,000 to 95,000 clones, about 88% recorded once. V was trimmed by 8 bases and J by 1 base, leaving 10 bases between them. This CDR3 contains 13 residues. Germline CDR1 and CDR2: ENHRY and SYGVKD. Turning to this clone: Its antigen is not identified.

General study results and limits: Seropositivity was recorded at baseline in only a handful of AZD1222 recipients. Variant regions that are unmutated are reportedly the target of nearly half of spike-specific TCRs.

The V call is TRBV10-3, the J call TRBJ2-3; no definite D call. The sequence was obtained from an adult in good health. This specimen consisted of peripheral blood, obtained on day 0 of AZD1222 vaccination. CDR3 residues: CAILEIGTDTQYF. In DNA form, the CDR3 reads TGTGCCATCCTAGAAATTGGCACAGATACGCAGTATTTT.